These T cell receptor beta chains were read from a single sample in a study of T cells in localized non-small cell lung cancer. Profiling relied on immunoSEQ multiplex PCR, and the TCRdb table lists in-frame clones only, not all of them. Among approximately 30,000 clones, about 90% were seen once, and the ten largest hold around a sixth. Sample: peripheral blood mononuclear cells, taken before any cancer treatment. These receptors all stem from a man between 35 and 75 years old with stage III lung adenocarcinoma. The CDR3 runs from the conserved cysteine through the conserved F or W. The order of the fields is clone size, V gene, J gene, D gene, CDR3 protein, CDR3 DNA. D genes are given only for firm matches. Size is omitted from some rows. Given values are once, few, many or a class for expanded clones.

-,TRBV6-6,TRBJ1-2,-,CASRLDGNYGYTF,TGTGCCAGCAGGTTGGACGGAAACTATGGCTACACCTTC
-,TRBV7-9,TRBJ1-5,TRBD1,CASSIHGTGPQPQHF,TGTGCCAGCAGCATACACGGGACAGGGCCTCAGCCCCAGCATTTT
-,TRBV5-1,TRBJ2-3,TRBD2,CASTRSGGAGTDTQYF,TGCGCCAGCACACGCAGCGGGGGGGCCGGGACAGATACGCAGTATTTT
-,TRBV27,TRBJ1-5,TRBD1,CASSLGDRGQGNQPQHF,TGTGCCAGCAGTTTGGGGGACAGGGGGCAGGGCAATCAGCCCCAGCATTTT
-,TRBV18,TRBJ1-2,-,CASSPRESGDKGYTF,TGTGCCAGCTCACCACGAGAGTCAGGGGATAAGGGCTACACCTTC
-,TRBV18,TRBJ1-4,-,CASSPRGNEKLFF,TGTGCCAGCTCACCAAGGGGGAATGAAAAACTGTTTTTT
-,TRBV15,TRBJ1-6,-,CATSRDRDSPLHF,TGTGCCACCAGCAGAGATAGAGATTCACCCCTCCACTTT
-,TRBV6-1,TRBJ2-1,TRBD1,CASSQRGQGWNEQFF,TGTGCCAGCAGTCAACGGGGACAGGGGTGGAATGAGCAGTTCTTC
-,TRBV4-3,TRBJ2-7,-,CASSQDTGYPYEQYF,TGCGCCAGCAGCCAAGATACAGGGTACCCCTACGAGCAGTACTTC
-,TRBV7-2,TRBJ2-6,-,CASSLLGANVLTF,TGTGCCAGCAGCTTATTAGGGGCCAACGTCCTGACTTTC
-,TRBV11-3,TRBJ2-2,TRBD1,CASSSGQGRDTGELFF,TGTGCCAGCAGCTCCGGACAGGGGAGGGACACCGGGGAGCTGTTTTTT
-,TRBV19,TRBJ1-4,-,CASSRGDNEKLFF,TGTGCCAGTAGTAGGGGCGATAATGAAAAACTGTTTTTT
-,TRBV9,TRBJ2-4,TRBD2,CASSEGEGLAKNIQYF,TGTGCCAGCAGCGAAGGGGAGGGACTAGCCAAAAACATTCAGTACTTC
-,TRBV2,TRBJ2-5,-,CASTRIPGVQETQYF,TGTGCCAGCACTCGAATCCCCGGGGTTCAAGAGACCCAGTACTTC
-,TRBV21-1,TRBJ2-5,-,CASSKNPGYQETQYF,TGTGCCAGCAGCAAAAACCCAGGGTACCAAGAGACCCAGTACTTC
once,TRBV7-2,TRBJ1-4,-,CASSTGVMREKLFF,TGTGCCAGCAGCACGGGGGTAATGAGGGAAAAACTGTTTTTT
-,TRBV29-1,TRBJ1-6,-,CSAREGNNSPLHF,TGCAGCGCCCGGGAGGGAAATAATTCACCCCTCCACTTT
-,TRBV7-2,TRBJ2-7,-,CASSQSFYEQYF,TGTGCCAGCAGTCAGAGTTTCTACGAGCAGTACTTC
-,TRBV19,TRBJ1-1,-,CASSSKGGVEAFF,TGTGCCAGTAGTTCTAAAGGAGGGGTTGAAGCTTTCTTT
-,TRBV18,TRBJ2-3,-,CASSRSPPGTRNTQYF,TGTGCCAGTTCAAGGTCCCCCCCGGGAACCCGGAATACGCAGTATTTT
-,TRBV25-1,TRBJ1-2,TRBD1,CASSEYRGTGGRSGYTF,TGTGCCAGCAGTGAATATAGAGGGACAGGGGGCAGGAGTGGCTACACCTTC
-,TRBV19,TRBJ1-2,-,CASSITGSNYGYTF,TGTGCCAGTAGTATAACTGGATCTAACTATGGCTACACCTTC
-,TRBV7-2,TRBJ2-7,-,CASSLATYEQYF,TGTGCCAGCAGCTTAGCGACCTACGAGCAGTACTTC
-,TRBV14,TRBJ2-5,TRBD2,CASSQDPGLEAAMRTQYF,TGTGCCAGCAGCCAAGATCCCGGACTAGAAGCCGCGATGCGGACCCAGTACTTC
once,TRBV7-7,TRBJ2-5,-,CASSLAYDQETQYF,TGTGCCAGCAGCTTAGCGTATGATCAAGAGACCCAGTACTTC
-,TRBV15,TRBJ1-5,-,CATSRRGNQPQHF,TGTGCCACCAGCAGGAGGGGGAATCAGCCCCAGCATTTT
-,TRBV6-6,TRBJ1-2,-,CASSYQIGENYGYTF,TGTGCCAGCAGTTACCAGATTGGGGAGAACTATGGCTACACCTTC
-,TRBV25-1,TRBJ2-5,TRBD2,CASKLAGPLGETQYF,TGTGCCAGCAAACTAGCGGGGCCTCTCGGGGAGACCCAGTACTTC
-,TRBV23-1,TRBJ2-3,-,CASSPFRGAADTQYF,TGCGCCAGCAGCCCTTTTAGGGGGGCAGCAGATACGCAGTATTTT
-,TRBV18,TRBJ1-6,TRBD1,CASSPAGQNSPLHF,TGTGCCAGCTCACCGGCGGGACAGAATTCACCCCTCCACTTT
-,TRBV28,TRBJ1-5,-,CASSLEGYVNSNQPQHF,TGTGCCAGCAGTTTAGAGGGATACGTGAATAGCAATCAGCCCCAGCATTTT
-,TRBV7-9,TRBJ2-5,TRBD2,CASSLVAGGQETQYF,TGTGCCAGCAGCTTAGTGGCGGGGGGGCAAGAGACCCAGTACTTC
-,TRBV7-2,TRBJ2-3,TRBD1,CASSQQGAADTQYF,TGTGCCAGCAGCCAACAGGGGGCTGCAGATACGCAGTATTTT
-,TRBV7-2,TRBJ2-1,TRBD1,CASSFIDRGGEQFF,TGTGCCAGCAGTTTTATCGACAGGGGCGGTGAGCAGTTCTTC
once,TRBV7-9,TRBJ1-2,-,CASSRGSYGYTF,TGTGCCAGCAGCCGGGGGAGCTATGGCTACACCTTC